This T cell receptor (beta chain) was profiled in a study of PD-1 blockade in classical Hodgkin lymphoma. Whole-study context: The nivolumab dose that patients received was 3 mg/kg, given intravenously every 2 weeks.

Only in-frame clones appear in the TCRdb table, and some are missing; sequencing was by immunoSEQ multiplex PCR. The sample records 50,000 or so clones, 65% to 80% being singletons. Notes on this clone: Its antigen is as yet unknown.

Overall study results and limits: CD4+ but not CD8+ TCR diversity rose significantly by C4D1. Repertoires differed for reasons still undefined, possibly disease activity or prior therapy. Newly diagnosed and completely responding patients shared comparable baseline diversity.

CDR1 and CDR2 (germline): MRHNA, SNTAGT. V lost 8 bases and J 5 bases, leaving 14 bases between the germline ends. The CDR3 consists of 13 residues. The sample's time point: cycle 4 day 1 (C4D1), after less than 7 weeks of nivolumab. Relapse after autologous stem cell transplantation occurred in every patient, and brentuximab vedotin exposure varied. Sequences were derived from peripheral blood mononuclear cells (PBMCs), sampled before the fourth cycle of nivolumab. The clonotype comes from a human donor with classical Hodgkin lymphoma. The V call is TRBV6-4, the J call TRBJ2-3; D call uncertain. CDR3 in DNA: TGTGCCAGCGCAGACCGGCCGGAAGATACGCAGTATTTT. Protein sequence: CASADRPEDTQYF.